This TCR beta chain was observed in a study of cytomegalovirus exposure and HLA in healthy donors. Amplification used 60 Vbeta primers and 13 Jbeta primers. Clones were sequenced by immunoSEQ multiplex PCR, and TCRdb holds only the in-frame ones, with some missing. Of under 200,000 clones in the sample, under 80% are singletons; the top ten hold around 3%. This TCR came from a man aged 35-49 years in good health and CMV-seronegative. The sequencing input was PBMCs.

The CDR3 sequence is CASLPNLRDRTSSYNEQFF. The CDR3 bases are TGTGCCAGCTTGCCAAATCTGAGGGACAGGACGAGCTCCTACAATGAGCAGTTCTTC. J is TRBJ2-1 and V is TRBV5-4, with 8 nucleotides matching TRBD1. The germline V gene has CDR1 SGHNT and CDR2 YYREEE (reference sequence). This CDR3 has 19 amino acids. The trim removed 7 bases at V and 0 bases at J, leaving 18 bases unmatched.